This T cell receptor (beta chain) is drawn from a study of vaccination effects on CD4 cells after COVID-19. This table comes from immunoSEQ multiplex PCR, and its TCRdb copy is limited to in-frame clones, with some not included. The repertoire holds fewer than 85,000 clones, with under 85% as singletons. Comments on this clone: Its antigen is not known.

Viral peptide pool expansion of antigen-specific CD4+ T cells preceded sequencing in the ViraFEST assay. When less than 11 days of culture had elapsed, CD4+ T cells were isolated. Two-dose vaccination with either BNT162b2 or mRNA-1273 was given to the participants. Absence of prior SARS-CoV-2 infection characterized the vaccine recipients, who showed negative nucleocapsid antibodies. The TCR comes from a human donor who received a COVID-19 vaccine. The sequencing here drew on CD4+ T cells from PBMCs cultured with HCoV-OC43 spike peptides, taken after COVID-19 vaccination. The subset is: HCoV-OC43 spike overlapping peptide pool stimulation.

CDR3 residues: CASTTGGYTGELFF. The CDR3 DNA sequence: TGCGCCAGCACGACAGGGGGTTATACCGGGGAGCTGTTTTTT. V gene TRBV5-1 combines with J gene TRBJ2-2, with TRBD1 matching 9 bases. In germline, CDR1 is SGHRS, CDR2 YFSETQ. The length of the CDR3 is 14 residues. J was trimmed by 5 bases and V by 6 bases; bases with no gene match: 5.